Following are 6 T cell receptor beta chains from one sample sequenced in a study of blood T cell repertoires in COVID-19. Repertoires were generated with immunoSEQ multiplex PCR, while TCRdb's copy carries only in-frame clones and drops some. In the table there are 200,000 to 250,000 clones, around 80% of which are singletons. The sequencing sample was made of PBMCs or T cells enriched from blood (not recorded which). The receptors originated from a woman aged 35 to 49 with acute COVID-19.

The chain has TRBV7-9 and TRBJ1-1; D is unclear. Germline V gene lookup returns CDR1 SEHNR and CDR2 FQNEAQ (reference sequence). The V end lost 7 bases, the J end lost 1 base, and 13 bases lay between the germline ends. The CDR3 spans 14 residues. The CDR3 DNA sequence: TGTGCCAGCACCCCTTCCGCCAGGAACACTGAAGCTTTCTTT. It yields the protein CASTPSARNTEAFF.

The V and J genes are TRBV9 and TRBJ2-3; TRBD2 agrees at 9 bases. In germline, CDR1 is SGDLS, CDR2 YYNGEE. The CDR3 is 16 residues long. The V and J ends lost 3 bases and 4 bases, in that order; junction bases with no gene match: 9. The CDR3 sequence: CASSEHLAGVPDTQYF. The CDR3 DNA sequence: TGTGCCAGCAGCGAGCACTTAGCGGGAGTGCCAGATACGCAGTATTTT. Variable domain in full (rest from reference TRBV9 and TRBJ2-3): DSGVTQTPKHLITATGQRVTLRCSPRSGDLSVYWYQQSLDQGLQFLIQYYNGEERAKGNILERFSAQQFPDLHSELNLSSLELGDSALYFCASSEHLAGVPDTQYFGPGTRLTVL.

This chain connects TRBV9 to TRBJ2-2, with TRBD2 identical over 11 bases. After removal of 3 bases from V and 7 bases from J, the junction contained 8 bases not matched to a gene. Germline CDR1 and CDR2: SGDLS and YYNGEE. This CDR3 spans 16 amino acids. The CDR3 is CASSGTSGRRYGELFF. In DNA form, the CDR3 reads TGTGCCAGCAGCGGAACTAGCGGGAGACGATACGGGGAGCTGTTTTTT. The full variable domain, rest sourced from reference TRBV9 and TRBJ2-2, is DSGVTQTPKHLITATGQRVTLRCSPRSGDLSVYWYQQSLDQGLQFLIQYYNGEERAKGNILERFSAQQFPDLHSELNLSSLELGDSALYFCASSGTSGRRYGELFFGEGSRLTVL.

This chain connects TRBV7-2 to TRBJ2-1, with a weak D call TRBD2 (6 bases). Looked up from germline, CDR1 is SGHTA and CDR2 is FQGNSA. Trimming shortened V by 1 base and J by 5 bases, and 9 bases separated the two germline ends. The length of the CDR3 is 14 residues. CDR3 nucleotide sequence: TGTGCCAGCAGCTTAGGCGGGGCCAACAATGAGCAGTTCTTC. This gives the protein CASSLGGANNEQFF.

The rearrangement uses TRBV20-1 and TRBJ1-2; TRBD1 might be the D (5 bases). This CDR3 contains 14 residues. The germline V and J ends were trimmed by 3 bases and 8 bases, with 19 bases remaining between them. CDR1 is DFQATT, CDR2 SNEGSKA, per germline (reference sequence). CDR3 coding DNA: TGCAGTGCTAGTTTGACACAGGCCCGGAAGGGCTACACCTTC. This gives the protein CSASLTQARKGYTF.

The chain joins TRBV15 to TRBJ1-5, with 9 bases that match TRBD1. Per germline, CDR1 LNHNV and CDR2 YYDKDF (reference sequence). This CDR3 spans 17 amino acids. V trimming: 0 bases; J trimming: 0 bases; junction bases outside the gene matches: 3. This CDR3 is CATSRDRQGVSNQPQHF. CDR3 sequence (DNA): TGTGCCACCAGCAGAGATAGACAGGGGGTTAGCAATCAGCCCCAGCATTTT.